A single sample is the source of the 7 T cell receptor beta chains below, sequenced in a study of shared clonotypes between healthy human individuals. Profiled with immunoSEQ multiplex PCR; TCRdb holds only in-frame clones, not every one. The table includes 2,100,000 or so clones, around 95% detected once. Sequencing was carried out using naive CD4+ T cells sorted from blood. Documented subset: CD45RA+ positively selected. The source is a man aged 18-30 years in good health.

The chain carries TRBV11-2 and TRBJ2-5; D might be TRBD1 (5 bases). The CDR3 length is 14 residues. Germline loops: CDR1 SGHAT, CDR2 FQNNGV. Trimming cost V 2 bases and J 5 bases, with 12 bases left between them. The CDR3 loop reads CASSLQGLLETQYF. In DNA form, the CDR3 reads TGTGCCAGCAGCTTACAGGGATTACTGGAGACCCAGTACTTC.

The V gene is TRBV5-4, the J gene TRBJ2-7, with 9 bases identical to TRBD1. V was clipped by 3 bases and J by 6 bases; unmatched bases: 7. Per the germline V gene, CDR1 is SGHNT and CDR2 is YYREEE (reference sequence). The CDR3 has 14 amino acids. The CDR3 DNA follows: TGTGCCAGCAGCTCACCGGGACAGGGAATCGAGCAGTACTTC. It yields the protein CASSSPGQGIEQYF.

The chain recombines TRBV7-3 with TRBJ2-1; D possibly corresponds to TRBD2 (5 bases). Germline V gives CDR1 SGHTA, CDR2 FQGTGA. V lost 4 bases and J 9 bases, leaving 22 bases between the germline ends. The CDR3 extends over 16 amino acids. The CDR3 bases are TGTGCCAGCAGCTCAACCCCCAACGGGCTAGCCGTTGAGCAGTTCTTC. Its translation: CASSSTPNGLAVEQFF.

This chain links TRBV7-9 with TRBJ2-7, with unresolved D. Germline loops: CDR1 SEHNR, CDR2 FQNEAQ (reference sequence). Trimming pared 5 bases from V and 2 bases from J, leaving 13 bases between. The CDR3 is 14 residues long. This chain's CDR3 is CASSQQLRPYEQYF. CDR3 bases: TGTGCCAGCAGCCAGCAGTTGCGGCCCTACGAGCAGTACTTC.

The chain recombines TRBV6-6 with TRBJ2-7; D possibly corresponds to TRBD1 (5 bases). In germline, CDR1 is MNHNY, CDR2 SVGAGI (reference sequence). The CDR3 totals 13 residues. V shed 6 bases and J shed 1 base, with 10 bases lying between them. The CDR3 sequence is CASSPRVSYEQYF. For the CDR3, the DNA is TGTGCCAGCAGCCCCAGGGTTTCCTACGAGCAGTACTTC.

This clone was counted a single time. V gene TRBV14 combines with J gene TRBJ2-4; D call uncertain. V lost 1 base and J lost 9, with 7 bases in between. This CDR3 spans 12 amino acids. CDR1 is SGHDN, CDR2 FVKESK, per germline. The CDR3 DNA sequence: TGTGCCAGCAGCCAAGGGCGAGGCATTCAGTACTTC. It encodes CASSQGRGIQYF.

The J gene is TRBJ2-7, the V gene TRBV6-5; a weak D match, TRBD2 (5 bases). CDR1 and CDR2 (germline): MNHEY, SVGAGI. V shed 2 bases and J shed 2 bases, with 10 bases lying between them. The length of the CDR3 is 14 residues. In DNA, the CDR3 is TGTGCCAGCAGTTACACGGACTCTACCTACGAGCAGTACTTC. This sequence encodes CASSYTDSTYEQYF.